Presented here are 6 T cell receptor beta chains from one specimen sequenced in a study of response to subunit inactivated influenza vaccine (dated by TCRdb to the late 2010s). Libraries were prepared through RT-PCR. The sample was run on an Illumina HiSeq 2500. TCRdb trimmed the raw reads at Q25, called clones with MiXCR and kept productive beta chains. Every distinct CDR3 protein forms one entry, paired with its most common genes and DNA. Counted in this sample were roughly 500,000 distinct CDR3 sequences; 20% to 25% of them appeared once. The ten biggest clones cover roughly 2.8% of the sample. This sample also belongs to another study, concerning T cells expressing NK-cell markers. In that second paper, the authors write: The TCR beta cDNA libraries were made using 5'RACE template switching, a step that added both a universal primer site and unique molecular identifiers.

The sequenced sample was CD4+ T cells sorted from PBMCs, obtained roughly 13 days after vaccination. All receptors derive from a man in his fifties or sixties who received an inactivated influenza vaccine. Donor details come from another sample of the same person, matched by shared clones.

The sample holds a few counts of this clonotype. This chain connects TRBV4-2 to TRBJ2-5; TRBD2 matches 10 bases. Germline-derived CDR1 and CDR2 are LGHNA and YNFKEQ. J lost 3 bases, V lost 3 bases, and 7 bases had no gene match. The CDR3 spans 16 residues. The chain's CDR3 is CASSQAASGGEETQYF. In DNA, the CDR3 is TGTGCCAGCAGCCAGGCGGCTAGCGGGGGAGAAGAGACCCAGTACTTC.

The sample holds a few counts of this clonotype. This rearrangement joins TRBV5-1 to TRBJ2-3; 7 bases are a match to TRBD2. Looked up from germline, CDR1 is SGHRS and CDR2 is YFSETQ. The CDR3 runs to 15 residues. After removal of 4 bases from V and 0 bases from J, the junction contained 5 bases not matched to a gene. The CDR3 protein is CASSHGTTSTDTQYF. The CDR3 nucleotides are TGCGCCAGCAGCCACGGGACTACCAGCACAGATACGCAGTATTTT.

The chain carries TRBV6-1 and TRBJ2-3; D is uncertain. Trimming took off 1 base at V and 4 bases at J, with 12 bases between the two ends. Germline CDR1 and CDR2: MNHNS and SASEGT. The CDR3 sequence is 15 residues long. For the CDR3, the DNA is TGTGCCAGCAGTGAAGGGGTCAGTAAGTCAGATACGCAGTATTTT. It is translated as CASSEGVSKSDTQYF.

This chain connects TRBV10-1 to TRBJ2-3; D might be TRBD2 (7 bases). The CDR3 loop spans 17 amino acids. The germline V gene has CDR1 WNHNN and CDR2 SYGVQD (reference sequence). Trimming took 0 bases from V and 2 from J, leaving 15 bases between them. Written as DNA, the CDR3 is TGCGCCAGCAGTGAGTCGACGTGGGGGGGGGCCACAGATACGCAGTATTTT. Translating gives CASSESTWGGATDTQYF.

The CDR3 protein is CATSDIGTYEQYF. Here the CDR3 DNA reads TGTGCCACCAGTGATATAGGCACGTACGAGCAGTACTTC. This chain joins TRBV24-1 and TRBJ2-7; D is uncertain. The CDR3 sequence is 13 residues long. The germline V gene has CDR1 KGHDR and CDR2 SFDVKD. Trimming left V 3 bases short and J 4 bases short, with 9 bases between.

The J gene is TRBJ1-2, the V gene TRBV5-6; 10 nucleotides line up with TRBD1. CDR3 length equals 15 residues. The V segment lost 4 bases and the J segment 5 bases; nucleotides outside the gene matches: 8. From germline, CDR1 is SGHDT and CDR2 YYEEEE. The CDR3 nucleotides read TGTGCCAGCAGCCAAGACAGGGGGCGTCTATATGGCTACACCTTC. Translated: CASSQDRGRLYGYTF.